These 17 T cell receptor beta chains originate from one sample sequenced in a study of OX40 agonist ivuxolimab in advanced cancers. Assay: immunoSEQ multiplex PCR; the TCRdb copy retains only in-frame clones and omits some. Of around 84,000 clones in the sample, 85% to 95% were seen once. The sequencing used CD4+ or CD8+ T cells sorted from blood, collected in a trial of the OX40 agonist ivuxolimab. Receptors originate from an adult with an advanced solid tumor such as melanoma, head and neck, liver or kidney cancer.

The V and J genes are TRBV7-2 and TRBJ2-3; D unresolved. This CDR3 is built from 14 residues. Deletions cut 6 bases from V and 4 bases from J, with 14 bases between. Germline values: CDR1 SGHTA, CDR2 FQGNSA. The CDR3 sequence: CASSSHDLADTQYF. In nucleotides, the CDR3 is TGTGCCAGCAGTTCACATGACCTTGCAGATACGCAGTATTTT.

The chain couples TRBV9 to TRBJ1-1; the D is unclear. V lost 3 bases to trimming and J lost 6 bases, with 12 bases between them. The V gene's germline CDR1 is SGDLS and CDR2 YYNGEE. This CDR3 is built from 13 residues. The CDR3 spells CASSGRTRAEAFF. The CDR3 DNA sequence: TGTGCCAGCAGCGGACGGACTAGGGCTGAAGCTTTCTTT.

This clone was seen only a few times. This chain links TRBV7-2 with TRBJ1-6; D gene uncertain. V was clipped by 1 base and J by 9 bases, with 7 bases between them. From germline, CDR1 is SGHTA and CDR2 FQGNSA. CDR3 length: 13 residues. CDR3 sequence reads: CASSLGTISPLHF. In DNA, the CDR3 is TGTGCCAGCAGCTTAGGGACTATTTCACCCCTCCACTTT.

J is TRBJ2-7 and V is TRBV5-1; a weak D match, TRBD2 (5 bases). CDR1 and CDR2 from the germline V gene are SGHRS and YFSETQ. This CDR3 spans 14 amino acids. The V end lost 0 bases, the J end lost 6 bases, and 13 bases lay between the germline ends. CDR3 loop: CASSLASGRGEQYF. The CDR3 DNA reads as TGCGCCAGCAGCTTGGCCTCGGGGAGAGGCGAGCAGTACTTC. Drawing the rest from reference TRBV5-1 and TRBJ2-7, the complete variable domain is KAGVTQTPRYLIKTRGQQVTLSCSPISGHRSVSWYQQTPGQGLQFLFEYFSETQRNKGNFPGRFSGRQFSNSRSEMNVSTLELGDSALYLCASSLASGRGEQYFGPGTRLTVT.

The chain couples TRBV15 to TRBJ1-6, with no clear D. Germline loops: CDR1 LNHNV, CDR2 YYDKDF (reference sequence). The CDR3 length is 13 residues. Trimming left V 0 bases short and J 6 bases short, with 3 bases between. The CDR3 DNA follows: TGTGCCACCAGCAGAGAGGGTAATTCACCCCTCCACTTT. Its protein is CATSREGNSPLHF.

This chain links TRBV5-1 with TRBJ2-7; 9 bases are shared with TRBD1. The CDR3 covers 16 residues. V was pared by 4 bases and J by 4 bases, with 12 bases of the junction left unmatched. Germline V CDR1 and CDR2: SGHRS, YFSETQ. CDR3 protein: CASSPEPGQGLYEQYF. The CDR3 DNA reads TGCGCCAGCAGCCCTGAGCCGGGACAGGGCCTTTACGAGCAGTACTTC.

This clone is deemed medium-sized. J is TRBJ1-3 and V is TRBV5-4, with D uncertain. Trimming removed 0 bases from V and 9 bases from J, with 13 bases in between. CDR3 length: 14 residues. Germline values: CDR1 SGHNT, CDR2 YYREEE (reference sequence). CDR3 bases: TGTGCCAGCAGCTTGGATGGCGAGGAGGTCACCATATATTTT. This encodes CASSLDGEEVTIYF.

The rearrangement joins TRBV11-2 to TRBJ2-7; tentative D call: TRBD1 (6 bases). This CDR3 is built from 15 residues. Between the trimmed V and J ends, which lost 4 bases and 1 base, there was a span of 14 bases. The germline gives CDR1 SGHAT, CDR2 FQNNGV. The CDR3 coding sequence is TGTGCCAGCAGCTCCTCCGTGGGGGCATCCTACGAGCAGTACTTC. Translated: CASSSSVGASYEQYF. Drawing the rest from reference TRBV11-2 and TRBJ2-7, the complete variable domain is EAGVAQSPRYKIIEKRQSVAFWCNPISGHATLYWYQQILGQGPKLLIQFQNNGVVDDSQLPKDRFSAERLKGVDSTLKIQPAKLEDSAVYLCASSSSVGASYEQYFGPGTRLTVT.

The chain carries TRBV6-4 and TRBJ2-3; TRBD2 agrees at 7 bases. After removal of 2 bases from V and 7 bases from J, the junction contained 6 bases not matched to a gene. The V gene's germline CDR1 is MRHNA and CDR2 SNTAGT. This CDR3 is 14 amino acids long. CDR3 DNA: TGTGCCAGCAGTGACGGGAGGGATCGAAATACGCAGTATTTT. It specifies CASSDGRDRNTQYF.

This chain uses TRBV7-6 with TRBJ2-3, with unresolved D. Trimming removed 5 bases at V and 4 bases at J, with 10 bases between. The CDR3 covers 13 residues. In germline, CDR1 is SGHVS, CDR2 FNYEAQ. DNA for the CDR3: TGTGCCAGCAGCCCTCATAAGGCAGATACGCAGTATTTT. Translated, it gives CASSPHKADTQYF.

The chain employs TRBV5-1 and TRBJ2-1; possible D gene TRBD2, 5 bases. Trimming left V 0 bases short and J 0 bases short, with 10 bases between. The CDR3 extends over 16 amino acids. The V gene's germline CDR1 is SGHRS and CDR2 YFSETQ. For the CDR3, the DNA is TGCGCCAGCAGCTTGGCCGGGGTTAGCTCCTACAATGAGCAGTTCTTC. This sequence encodes CASSLAGVSSYNEQFF.

The chain uses TRBV11-2 and TRBJ1-2; D unresolved. The germline gives CDR1 SGHAT, CDR2 FQNNGV. The V and J ends lost 1 base and 5 bases respectively, with 8 bases between them. The CDR3 spans 13 residues. The CDR3 loop reads CASSLGSGYGYTF. As DNA, the CDR3 is TGTGCCAGCAGCTTAGGAAGCGGTTATGGCTACACCTTC. The entire variable domain, with the rest obtained from reference TRBV11-2 and TRBJ1-2, is as follows: EAGVAQSPRYKIIEKRQSVAFWCNPISGHATLYWYQQILGQGPKLLIQFQNNGVVDDSQLPKDRFSAERLKGVDSTLKIQPAKLEDSAVYLCASSLGSGYGYTFGSGTRLTVV.

The chain carries TRBV4-3 and TRBJ2-7; tentatively, D is TRBD1 (5 bases). This CDR3 comprises 14 residues. Germline V gene lookup returns CDR1 LGHNA and CDR2 YSLEER. V was pared by 4 bases and J by 4 bases, with 14 bases between. CDR3 in DNA: TGCGCCAGCAGCCGAGCAAGACAGATATACGAGCAGTACTTC. This sequence encodes CASSRARQIYEQYF.

In DNA form, the CDR3 reads TGCGCCAGCAAACACACCTCGGGAGATACGCAGTATTTT. Translating it yields CASKHTSGDTQYF. This chain links TRBV5-1 with TRBJ2-3; D is unresolved. Looked up from germline, CDR1 is SGHRS and CDR2 is YFSETQ. The CDR3 has 13 amino acids. V lost 6 bases and J lost 5, with 13 bases in between. Complete variable domain (other parts from reference TRBV5-1 and TRBJ2-3): KAGVTQTPRYLIKTRGQQVTLSCSPISGHRSVSWYQQTPGQGLQFLFEYFSETQRNKGNFPGRFSGRQFSNSRSEMNVSTLELGDSALYLCASKHTSGDTQYFGPGTRLTVL.

The chain uses TRBV7-9 and TRBJ2-5; 7 bases align to TRBD2. V shed 5 bases and J 1 base; nucleotides not matched to a gene: 4. Per the germline V gene, CDR1 is SEHNR and CDR2 is FQNEAQ (reference sequence). The CDR3 is 14 amino acids. The CDR3 nucleotides read TGTGCCAGCAGCAGGGACTACCGCCAAGAGACCCAGTACTTC. Its translation: CASSRDYRQETQYF.

Only one count was recorded for this clone. The V gene is TRBV30, the J gene TRBJ2-1; 8 nucleotides align to TRBD2. Germline V lookup: CDR1 GTSNPN, CDR2 SVGIG (reference sequence). The ends lost 6 bases at V and 2 bases at J; junction bases unmatched: 6. This CDR3 contains 14 residues. The DNA of the CDR3 is TGTGCCTGCCCCGGGGGGGCGACCTACAATGAGCAGTTCTTC. Its protein product is CACPGGATYNEQFF.

The count of this clone is one. This chain connects TRBV11-2 to TRBJ1-4; D not resolved. V was pared by 1 base and J by 0 bases, with 9 bases between. This CDR3 comprises 16 residues. Germline assignment: CDR1 SGHAT and CDR2 FQNNGV. The CDR3 nucleotides read TGTGCCAGCAGCTTAGGCAGGTTTGCAACTAATGAAAAACTGTTTTTT. Translating it yields CASSLGRFATNEKLFF.